This record concerns one TCR beta chain sequence. Per germline, CDR1 LGHNA and CDR2 YNFKEQ. Trimming cost V 2 bases and J 0 bases, with 12 bases left between them. This CDR3 contains 16 residues. TCRdb independently ran MiXCR on the RT-PCR reads; one entry per CDR3 protein. The repertoire holds more than 600,000 distinct CDR3 sequences, with approximately 14% as singletons. The sequence derives from a female donor in good health, serving as a healthy control. The source material was memory CD4+ T cells from blood. The V call is TRBV4-2, the J call TRBJ2-3, with D unresolved. The CDR3 nucleotides read TGTGCCAGCAGCCAACCTGAGAGTGCCAGCACAGATACGCAGTATTTT. Residues: CASSQPESASTDTQYF.